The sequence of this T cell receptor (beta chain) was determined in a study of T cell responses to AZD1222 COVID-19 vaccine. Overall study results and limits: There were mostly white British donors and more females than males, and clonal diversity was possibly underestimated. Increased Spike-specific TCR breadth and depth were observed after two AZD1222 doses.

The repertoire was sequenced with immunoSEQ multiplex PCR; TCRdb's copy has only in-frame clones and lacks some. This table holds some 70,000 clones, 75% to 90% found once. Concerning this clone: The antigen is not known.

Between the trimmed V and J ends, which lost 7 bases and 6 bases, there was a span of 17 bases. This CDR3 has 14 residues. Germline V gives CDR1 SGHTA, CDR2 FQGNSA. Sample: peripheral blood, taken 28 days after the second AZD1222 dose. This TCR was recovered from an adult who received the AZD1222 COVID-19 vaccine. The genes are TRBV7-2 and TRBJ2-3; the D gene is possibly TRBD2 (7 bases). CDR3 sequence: CASTTSGGRDTQYF. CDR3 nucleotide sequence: TGTGCCAGCACCACTTCGGGGGGCCGGGATACGCAGTATTTT.